This T cell receptor beta chain was sequenced in a study of cytomegalovirus exposure and HLA in healthy donors. Study details: Within an early data release were about 85 million unique TCRs drawn from HLA-typed donors.

This clone was counted a single time. 60 Vbeta and 13 Jbeta primers were used in PCR. Profiled with immunoSEQ multiplex PCR; TCRdb holds only in-frame clones, not every one. The top ten clones hold approximately 2% of a sample with roughly 110,000 clones, about 79% of them seen once. CDR3 size: 14 residues. The germline CDR1 and CDR2 sequences are LNHDA and SQIVND (reference sequence). The ends were cut back, 3 bases at V and 3 bases at J, with 9 bases in the middle. The clonotype was recovered from a human donor in good health. The specimen sequenced was PBMCs. The chain recombines TRBV19 with TRBJ2-1; D gene uncertain. The CDR3 here is CASSIGGDYNEQFF. The DNA of the CDR3 is TGTGCCAGTAGTATCGGCGGAGACTACAATGAGCAGTTCTTC.